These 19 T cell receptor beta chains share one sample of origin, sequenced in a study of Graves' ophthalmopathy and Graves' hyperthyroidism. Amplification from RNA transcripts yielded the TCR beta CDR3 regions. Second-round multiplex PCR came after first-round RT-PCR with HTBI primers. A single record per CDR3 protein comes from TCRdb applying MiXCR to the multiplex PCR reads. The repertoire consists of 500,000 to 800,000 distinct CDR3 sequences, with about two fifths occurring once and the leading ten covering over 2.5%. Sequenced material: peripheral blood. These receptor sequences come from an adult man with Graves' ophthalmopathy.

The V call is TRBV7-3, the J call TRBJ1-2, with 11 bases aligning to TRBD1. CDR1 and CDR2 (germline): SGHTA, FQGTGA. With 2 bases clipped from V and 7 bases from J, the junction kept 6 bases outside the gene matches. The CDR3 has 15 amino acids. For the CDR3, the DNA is TGTGCCAGCAGCTTAGACTGGACAGGGGGCGGTGGCTACACCTTC. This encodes CASSLDWTGGGGYTF.

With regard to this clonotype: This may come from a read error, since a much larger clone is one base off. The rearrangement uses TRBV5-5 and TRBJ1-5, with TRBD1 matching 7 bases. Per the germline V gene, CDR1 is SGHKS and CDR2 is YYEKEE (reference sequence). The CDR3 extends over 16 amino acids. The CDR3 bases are TGCGCCAGCAGCTTTGAGCCGGGACAGCCCAATCAGCCCCAGCATTTT. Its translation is CASSFEPGQPNQPQHF.

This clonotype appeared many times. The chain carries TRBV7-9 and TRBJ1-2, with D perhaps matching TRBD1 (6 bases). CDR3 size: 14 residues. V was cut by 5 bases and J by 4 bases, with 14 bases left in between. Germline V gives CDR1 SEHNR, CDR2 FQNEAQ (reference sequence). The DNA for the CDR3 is TGTGCCAGCAGCCCCGGACAGTTTTTCTATGGCTACACCTTC. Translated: CASSPGQFFYGYTF. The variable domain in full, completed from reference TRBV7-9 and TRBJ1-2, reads DTGVSQNPRHKITKRGQNVTFRCDPISEHNRLYWYRQTLGQGPEFLTYFQNEAQLEKSRLLSDRFSAERPKGSFSTLEIQRTEQGDSAMYLCASSPGQFFYGYTFGSGTRLTVV.

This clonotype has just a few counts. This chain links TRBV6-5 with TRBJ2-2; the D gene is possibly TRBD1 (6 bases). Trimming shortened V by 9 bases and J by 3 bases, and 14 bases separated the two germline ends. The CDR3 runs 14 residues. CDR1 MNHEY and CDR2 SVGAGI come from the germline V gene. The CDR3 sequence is CASTGTRDTGELFF. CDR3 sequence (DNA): TGTGCCAGTACAGGGACGCGAGACACCGGGGAGCTGTTTTTT.

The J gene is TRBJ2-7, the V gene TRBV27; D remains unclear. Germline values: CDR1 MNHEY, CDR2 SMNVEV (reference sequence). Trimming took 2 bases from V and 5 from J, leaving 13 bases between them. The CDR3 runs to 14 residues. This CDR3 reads CASSLSGRVNEQYF. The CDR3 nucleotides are TGTGCCAGCAGTTTAAGTGGACGAGTCAACGAGCAGTACTTC.

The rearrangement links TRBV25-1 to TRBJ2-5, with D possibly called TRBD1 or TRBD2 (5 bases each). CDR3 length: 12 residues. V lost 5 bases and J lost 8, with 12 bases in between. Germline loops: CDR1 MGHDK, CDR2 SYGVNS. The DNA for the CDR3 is TGTGCCAGCAGTTCACCCAGGGACACCCAGTACTTC. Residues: CASSSPRDTQYF.

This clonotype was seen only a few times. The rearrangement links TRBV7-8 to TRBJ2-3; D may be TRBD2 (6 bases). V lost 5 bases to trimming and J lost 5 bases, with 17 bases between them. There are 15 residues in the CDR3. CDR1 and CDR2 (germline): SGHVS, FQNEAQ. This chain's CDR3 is CASSRQRARGDTQYF. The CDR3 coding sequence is TGTGCCAGCAGCCGTCAGCGGGCTCGCGGAGATACGCAGTATTTT.

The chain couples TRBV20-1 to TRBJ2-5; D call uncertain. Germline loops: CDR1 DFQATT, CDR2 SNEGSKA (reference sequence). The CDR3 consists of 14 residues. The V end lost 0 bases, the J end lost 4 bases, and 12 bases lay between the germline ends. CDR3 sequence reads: CSARDPGESETQYF. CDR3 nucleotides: TGCAGTGCTAGAGATCCTGGGGAATCAGAGACCCAGTACTTC.

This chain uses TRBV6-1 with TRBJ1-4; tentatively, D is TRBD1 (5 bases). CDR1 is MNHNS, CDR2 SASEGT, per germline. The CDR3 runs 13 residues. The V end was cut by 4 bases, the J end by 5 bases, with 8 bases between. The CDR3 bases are TGTGCCAGCAGTGGCAGGGAGAATGAAAAACTGTTTTTT. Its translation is CASSGRENEKLFF.

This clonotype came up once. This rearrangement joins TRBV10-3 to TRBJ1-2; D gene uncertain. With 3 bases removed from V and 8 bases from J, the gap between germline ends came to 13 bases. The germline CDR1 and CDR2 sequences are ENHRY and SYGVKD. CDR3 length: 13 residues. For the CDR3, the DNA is TGTGCCATCAGTGACCCCACTAGCGGGGGCTACACCTTC. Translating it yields CAISDPTSGGYTF.

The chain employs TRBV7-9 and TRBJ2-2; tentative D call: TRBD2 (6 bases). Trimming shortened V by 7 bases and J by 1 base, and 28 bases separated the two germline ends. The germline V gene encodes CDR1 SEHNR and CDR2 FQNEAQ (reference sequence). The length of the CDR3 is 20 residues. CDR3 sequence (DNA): TGTGCCAGCATCCGAACTCCGAGCTGGAAGGAGGGCCTGAACACCGGGGAGCTGTTTTTT. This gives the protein CASIRTPSWKEGLNTGELFF.

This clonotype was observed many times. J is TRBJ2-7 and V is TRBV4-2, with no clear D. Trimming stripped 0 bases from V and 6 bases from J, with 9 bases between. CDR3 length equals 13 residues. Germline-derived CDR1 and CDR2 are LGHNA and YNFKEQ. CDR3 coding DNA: TGTGCCAGCAGCCAAGATGTAGCCCTCGAGCAGTACTTC. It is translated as CASSQDVALEQYF.

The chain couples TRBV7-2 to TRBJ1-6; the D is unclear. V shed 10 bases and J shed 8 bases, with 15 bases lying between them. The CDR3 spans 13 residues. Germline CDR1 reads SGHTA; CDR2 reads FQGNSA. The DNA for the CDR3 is TGTGCCATCTTAGCGGGCATTTATTCACCCCTCCACTTT. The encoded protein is CAILAGIYSPLHF.

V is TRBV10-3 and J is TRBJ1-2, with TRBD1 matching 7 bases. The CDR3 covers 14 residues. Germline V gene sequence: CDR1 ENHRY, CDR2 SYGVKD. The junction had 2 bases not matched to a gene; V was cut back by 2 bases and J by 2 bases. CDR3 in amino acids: CAISEDRENYGYTF. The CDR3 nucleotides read TGTGCCATCAGTGAGGACAGGGAAAACTATGGCTACACCTTC.

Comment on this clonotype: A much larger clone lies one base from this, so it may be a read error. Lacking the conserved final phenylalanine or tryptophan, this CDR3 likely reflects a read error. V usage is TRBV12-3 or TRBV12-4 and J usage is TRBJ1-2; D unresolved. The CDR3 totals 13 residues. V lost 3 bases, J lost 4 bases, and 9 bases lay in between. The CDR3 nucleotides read TGTGCCAGCAGTTTTACCCTGGGCTATGGCTACACCTCC. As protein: CASSFTLGYGYTS.

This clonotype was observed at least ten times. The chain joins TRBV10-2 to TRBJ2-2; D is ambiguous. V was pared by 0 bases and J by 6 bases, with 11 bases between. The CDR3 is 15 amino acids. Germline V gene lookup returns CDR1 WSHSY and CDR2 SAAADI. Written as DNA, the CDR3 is TGCGCCAGCAGTGAGTCGTCCCTCGGCGCCGGGGAGCTGTTTTTT. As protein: CASSESSLGAGELFF.

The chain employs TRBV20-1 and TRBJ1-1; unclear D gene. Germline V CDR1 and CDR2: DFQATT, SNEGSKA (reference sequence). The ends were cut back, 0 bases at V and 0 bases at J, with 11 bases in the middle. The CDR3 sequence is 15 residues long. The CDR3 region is CSARDRAVMNTEAFF. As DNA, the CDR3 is TGCAGTGCTAGAGATCGGGCAGTAATGAACACTGAAGCTTTCTTT.

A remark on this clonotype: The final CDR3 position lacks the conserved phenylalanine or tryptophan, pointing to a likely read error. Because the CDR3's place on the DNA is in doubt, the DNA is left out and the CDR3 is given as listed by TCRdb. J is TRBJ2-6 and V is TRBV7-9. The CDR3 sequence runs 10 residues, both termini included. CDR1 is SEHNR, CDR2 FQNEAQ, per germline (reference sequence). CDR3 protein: CASSLARPLA.

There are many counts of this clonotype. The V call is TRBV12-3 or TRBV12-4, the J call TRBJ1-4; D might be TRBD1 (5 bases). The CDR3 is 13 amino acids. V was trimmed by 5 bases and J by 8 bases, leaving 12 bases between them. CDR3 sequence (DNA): TGTGCCAGCAGTGGCAGGGATGGAGAAAAACTGTTTTTT. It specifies CASSGRDGEKLFF.